These T cell receptor beta chains were read from a single sample in a study of OX40 agonist ivuxolimab in advanced cancers. The assay was immunoSEQ multiplex PCR, and TCRdb's table has in-frame clones only and misses some. The top ten clones hold under 45% of a sample with roughly 41,000 clones, around four fifths of them seen once. The sequencing here drew on CD4+ or CD8+ T cells sorted from blood, taken in a trial of the OX40 agonist ivuxolimab. The receptors here all came from an adult with an advanced solid tumor such as melanoma, head and neck, liver or kidney cancer. CDR3s include the opening cysteine and the closing phenylalanine or tryptophan. A D gene is named only where the DNA matches it firmly. Some rows mark clone size as missing; the rest say once, few, many or name a class of expanded clone.

TRBJ2-7,-,TRBV20-1,-,CSPQSGYEQYF,TGCAGTCCCCAAAGTGGCTACGAGCAGTACTTC
TRBJ1-4,-,TRBV28,-,CASSLGSTNEKLFF,TGTGCCAGCAGTTTAGGTTCAACTAATGAAAAACTGTTTTTT
TRBJ2-1,-,TRBV11-2,-,CASSLGGISFNEQFF,TGTGCCAGCAGCTTAGGGGGGATTTCGTTCAATGAGCAGTTCTTC
TRBJ2-7,-,TRBV7-8,-,CASSSGSPIEDYEQYF,TGTGCCAGCAGCTCGGGCAGCCCCATCGAGGACTACGAGCAGTACTTC
TRBJ2-7,-,TRBV5-1,-,CASSLRGGDDEQYF,TGCGCCAGCAGCTTGAGAGGCGGCGACGACGAGCAGTACTTC
TRBJ1-1,few,TRBV14,-,CASSQGGTEAFF,TGTGCCAGCAGCCAAGGGGGCACTGAAGCTTTCTTT
TRBJ2-3,-,TRBV7-9,TRBD2,CASTLTGGTDTQYF,TGTGCCAGCACCCTTACGGGGGGAACAGATACGCAGTATTTT
TRBJ2-2,-,TRBV5-6,-,CASSTIRAGTGELFF,TGTGCCAGCAGCACTATCAGGGCAGGCACCGGGGAGCTGTTTTTT
TRBJ2-1,-,TRBV19,TRBD2,CASTNAASGENEQFF,TGTGCCAGTACCAATGCGGCTAGCGGGGAAAATGAGCAGTTCTTC
TRBJ2-4,-,TRBV19,TRBD1,CASNQDRGSKNIQYF,TGTGCCAGTAACCAGGACAGGGGTTCCAAAAACATTCAGTACTTC
TRBJ1-1,few,TRBV5-1,-,CASSFVGDTEAFF,TGCGCCAGCAGCTTTGTAGGGGACACTGAAGCTTTCTTT
TRBJ1-2,-,TRBV18,-,CASSGTASNYGYTF,TGTGCCAGCTCCGGGACGGCGTCTAACTATGGCTACACCTTC
TRBJ2-2,-,TRBV29-1,-,CSVEVVQTRTNTGELFF,TGCAGCGTTGAAGTAGTACAGACGAGAACGAACACCGGGGAGCTGTTTTTT
TRBJ2-7,once,TRBV6-1,-,CASDDRPYEQYF,TGTGCCAGCGACGACCGGCCCTATGAGCAGTACTTC
TRBJ2-6,-,TRBV11-2,-,CASSLQGGGGANVLTF,TGTGCCAGCAGCTTACAGGGCGGAGGTGGGGCCAACGTCCTGACTTTC
TRBJ2-7,once,TRBV21-1,-,CASTVGKGWTYEQYF,TGTGCCAGCACTGTCGGGAAGGGCTGGACCTACGAGCAGTACTTC
TRBJ2-7,-,TRBV6-4,-,CASSDGKGSCEQYF,TGTGCCAGCAGTGACGGAAAGGGAAGTTGCGAGCAGTACTTC
TRBJ2-7,once,TRBV6-5,-,CASSSEGTWNEQYF,TGTGCCAGCAGTTCCGAGGGGACTTGGAACGAGCAGTACTTC
TRBJ1-1,-,TRBV19,-,CASSIQKNTEAFF,TGTGCCAGTAGTATTCAGAAGAACACTGAAGCTTTCTTT
TRBJ1-6,once,TRBV6-5,-,CASSSGAYNSPLHF,TGTGCCAGCAGTTCAGGAGCCTATAATTCACCCCTCCACTTT